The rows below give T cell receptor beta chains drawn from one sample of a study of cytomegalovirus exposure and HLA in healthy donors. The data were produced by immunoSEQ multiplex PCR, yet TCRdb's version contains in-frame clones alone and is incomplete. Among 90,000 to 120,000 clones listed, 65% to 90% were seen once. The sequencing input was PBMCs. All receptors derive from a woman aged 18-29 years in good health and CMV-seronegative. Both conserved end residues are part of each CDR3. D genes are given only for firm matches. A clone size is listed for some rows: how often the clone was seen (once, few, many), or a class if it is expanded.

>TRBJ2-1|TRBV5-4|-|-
TGTGCCAGCAGCGCCGAACAGCCCAGCTCCTACAATGAGCAGTTCTTC
CASSAEQPSSYNEQFF
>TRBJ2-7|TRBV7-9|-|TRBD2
TGTGCCAGCAGCTTAATCACTAGCGGGAGATTTGAGCAGTACTTC
CASSLITSGRFEQYF
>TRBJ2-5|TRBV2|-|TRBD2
TGTGCCAGCAGTCCCGGACTAGAGAGGACCCAGTACTTC
CASSPGLERTQYF
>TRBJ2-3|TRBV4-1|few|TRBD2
TGCGCCAGCAGCCAAGGTGGGGCTAGCGGGAGCACAGATACGCAGTATTTT
CASSQGGASGSTDTQYF
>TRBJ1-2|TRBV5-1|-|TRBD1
TGCGCCAGCAGCTTGGAGGGGACAGAGAAATGGTACACCTTC
CASSLEGTEKWYTF
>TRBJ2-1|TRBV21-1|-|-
TGTGCCAGCAGCAATCTTTCCGTGACTAGCCACGAGAGGATCAGAAAGCAGTTCTTC
CASSNLSVTSHERIRKQFF
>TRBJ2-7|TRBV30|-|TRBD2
TGTGCCTGGTCCGATAGCGGGCCCAACTACGAGCAGTACTTC
CAWSDSGPNYEQYF
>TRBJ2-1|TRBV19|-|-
TGTGCCAGTAGTATAGGAGGGGGGGCCGTCAATGAGCAGTTCTTC
CASSIGGGAVNEQFF
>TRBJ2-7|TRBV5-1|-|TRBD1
TGCGCCAGCAGCTTAAGAACTCCGGGACAGGGCTCCTACGAGCAGTACTTC
CASSLRTPGQGSYEQYF
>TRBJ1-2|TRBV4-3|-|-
TGCGCCAGCAGCCAAGAGTTACAGCTCTATGGCTACACCTTC
CASSQELQLYGYTF
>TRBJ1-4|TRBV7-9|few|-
TGTGCCAGCAGCTTAGTGGCAGGCACTAATGAAAAACTGTTTTTT
CASSLVAGTNEKLFF
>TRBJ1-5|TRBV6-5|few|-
TGTGCCAGCAGTCCATTACGGGTGCATCAGCCCCAGCATTTT
CASSPLRVHQPQHF
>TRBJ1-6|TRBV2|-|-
TGTGCCAGCAGTGAATCGCTGTCCCGGCGGGGTTCACCCCTCCACTTT
CASSESLSRRGSPLHF
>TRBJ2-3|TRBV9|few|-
TGTGCCAGCAGCGTAGAATTTAGTCCAGATACGCAGTATTTT
CASSVEFSPDTQYF
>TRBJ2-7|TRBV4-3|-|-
TGCGCCAGCAGCCACGGCCGCGACAACTACGAGCAGTACTTC
CASSHGRDNYEQYF
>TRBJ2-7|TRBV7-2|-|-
TGTGCCAGCAGCTTTAACAGAGCGGGCGGGCAGTACTTC
CASSFNRAGGQYF
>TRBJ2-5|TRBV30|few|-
TGTGCCTGGAGTAGGACCTCGGGGTGGGAGACCCAGTACTTC
CAWSRTSGWETQYF
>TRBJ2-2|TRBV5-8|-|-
TGTGCCAGCAGAAGGGTTTTCGGGCAGGGGTCAATCAACACCGGGGAGCTGTTTTTT
CASRRVFGQGSINTGELFF
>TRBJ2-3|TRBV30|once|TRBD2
TGTGCCTGGAGTGAACTCGGACTAGCCACAGATACGCAGTATTTT
CAWSELGLATDTQYF
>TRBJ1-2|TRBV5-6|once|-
TGTGCCAGCAGCTCTTGGCTAGTTGGGAACTATGGCTACACCTTC
CASSSWLVGNYGYTF
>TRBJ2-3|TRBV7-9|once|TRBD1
TGTGCCAGCAGCTTAGGAGGTATCAAGGGACAGTTATACACAGATACGCAGTATTTT
CASSLGGIKGQLYTDTQYF
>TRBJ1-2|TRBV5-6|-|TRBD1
TGTGCCAGCAGTTCGGGACAGGGGATGATCTATGGCTACACCTTC
CASSSGQGMIYGYTF
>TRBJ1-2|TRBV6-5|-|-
TGTGCCAGCAGGAACCCGGGGGGCTATGGCTACACCTTC
CASRNPGGYGYTF
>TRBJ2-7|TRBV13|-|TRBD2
TGTGCCAGCAGCTTAGAAGTAGCGGGAGGAGCCTACGAGCAGTACTTC
CASSLEVAGGAYEQYF
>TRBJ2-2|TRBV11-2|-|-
TGTGCCAGCAGCTTAGTAGGGGGTTCCGGGGAGCTGTTTTTT
CASSLVGGSGELFF
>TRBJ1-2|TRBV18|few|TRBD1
TGTGCCAGCTCATCCTCCGGGACAGGGGGATTTGGCTACACCTTC
CASSSSGTGGFGYTF
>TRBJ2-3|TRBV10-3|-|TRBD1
TGTGCCATCAGTCGGCTGAGGACAGGGGATACAGATACGCAGTATTTT
CAISRLRTGDTDTQYF
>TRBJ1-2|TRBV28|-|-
TGTGCCAGCAGTTGGGGGGGGAACTATGGCTACACCTTC
CASSWGGNYGYTF
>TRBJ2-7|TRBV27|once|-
TGTGCCAGCAGTTTATTCGCGGGGTACTACGAGCAGTACTTC
CASSLFAGYYEQYF
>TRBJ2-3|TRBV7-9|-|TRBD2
TGTGCCAGCAGCTCTGCGGGGGGGATAAGCACAGATACGCAGTATTTT
CASSSAGGISTDTQYF
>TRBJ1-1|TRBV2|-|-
TGTGCCAGCAAACGAGACACTGAAGCTTTCTTT
CASKRDTEAFF
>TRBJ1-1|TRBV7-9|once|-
TGTGCCAGCAGCTTATCTGTTGTGGAGTCGGCTAAGAACACTGAAGCTTTCTTT
CASSLSVVESAKNTEAFF
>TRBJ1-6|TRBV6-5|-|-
TGTGCCAGTGGCGGCGTTGCCGGAACTTCACCCCTCCACTTT
CASGGVAGTSPLHF
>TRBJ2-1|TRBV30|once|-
TGTGCCTGGAGTGAGTTGCACGCTGCCCTTAAGCAGGGTGAGCAGTTCTTC
CAWSELHAALKQGEQFF
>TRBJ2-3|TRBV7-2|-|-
TGTGCCAGCAGCTTAACGGGAGAAGATACGCAGTATTTT
CASSLTGEDTQYF
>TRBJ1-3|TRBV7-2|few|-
TGTGCCAGCAGCTTTGACAGGGGAAACACCATATATTTT
CASSFDRGNTIYF
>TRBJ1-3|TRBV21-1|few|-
TGTGCCAGCACTAAAAGGGGACAGCACTCTGGAAACACCATATATTTT
CASTKRGQHSGNTIYF
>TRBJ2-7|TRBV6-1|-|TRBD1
TGTGCCAGCAGTGACGGGACAGGGCCCTACGAGCAGTACTTC
CASSDGTGPYEQYF
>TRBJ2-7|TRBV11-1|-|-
TGTGCCAGCAGCCCCCACTCCTACGAGCAGTACTTC
CASSPHSYEQYF
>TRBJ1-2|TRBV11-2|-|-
TGTGCCAGCAGCCACCAAGGGGAAGGTGGCTACACCTTC
CASSHQGEGGYTF
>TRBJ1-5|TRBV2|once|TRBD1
TGTGCCAGCAGTCCGCGGACAGGGGGCAATCAGCCCCAGCATTTT
CASSPRTGGNQPQHF
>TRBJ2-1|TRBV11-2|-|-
TGTGCCAGCAGCGCAGTTGTAAGGAGCTCCTACAATGAGCAGTTCTTC
CASSAVVRSSYNEQFF
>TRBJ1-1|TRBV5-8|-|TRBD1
TGTGCCAGCAGCTCAAGGGACAGGGGGCTGAACACTGAAGCTTTCTTT
CASSSRDRGLNTEAFF
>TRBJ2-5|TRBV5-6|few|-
TGTGCCAGCAGCCGCCTAGCCCAAGAGACCCAGTACTTC
CASSRLAQETQYF
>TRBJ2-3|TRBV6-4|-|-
TGTGCCAGCAGCGAAGGAACAGGGGATACGCAGTATTTT
CASSEGTGDTQYF
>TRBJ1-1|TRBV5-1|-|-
TGCGCCAGCAGCACCCAGGGGCGGGTGAACACTGAAGCTTTCTTT
CASSTQGRVNTEAFF
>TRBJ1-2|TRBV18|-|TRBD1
TGTGCCAGCTCACCACCCTTGACAGGGCAGGGGGATGGCTACACCTTC
CASSPPLTGQGDGYTF
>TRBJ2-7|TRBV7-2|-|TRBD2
TGTGCCAGCAGCGCGACTAGCGCAAATTCCTACGAGCAGTACTTC
CASSATSANSYEQYF
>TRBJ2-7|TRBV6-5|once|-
TGTGCCAGCAGTTACAGAGGGCTGACAAGATCCTACGAGCAGTACTTC
CASSYRGLTRSYEQYF
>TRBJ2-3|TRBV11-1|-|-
TGTGCCAGCAGCTTACGCCAGGCAGGTTTATCGGATACGCAGTATTTT
CASSLRQAGLSDTQYF
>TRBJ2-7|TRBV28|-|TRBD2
TGTGCCAGCAGTTTAGGGGGGACTAGAGGGAACGAGCAGTACTTC
CASSLGGTRGNEQYF
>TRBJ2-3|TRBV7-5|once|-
TGTGCCAGAAGAACCGGACAGGGAGTGATGCAGTGGGGCACAGATACGCAGTATTTT
CARRTGQGVMQWGTDTQYF
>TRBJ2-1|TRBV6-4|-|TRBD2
TGTGCCAGCAGTGACGGGACTAGCGTATACAATGAGCAGTTCTTC
CASSDGTSVYNEQFF